Shown below are 27 T cell receptor beta chains from a single sample sequenced in a study of T cell responses to AZD1222 COVID-19 vaccine. Method: immunoSEQ multiplex PCR; TCRdb's copy keeps in-frame clones and lacks some. The table shows around 100,000 clones, with around nine tenths occurring only once. This material consisted of peripheral blood, taken on day 0 of AZD1222 vaccination. Receptor source: an adult in good health.

V usage is TRBV9 and J usage is TRBJ1-3; 11 positions match TRBD1. Looked up from germline, CDR1 is SGDLS and CDR2 is YYNGEE. The length of the CDR3 is 16 residues. After removal of 4 bases from V and 0 bases from J, the junction contained 3 bases not matched to a gene. CDR3 amino acids: CASSPGTGGSGNTIYF. For the CDR3, the DNA is TGTGCCAGCAGCCCCGGGACAGGGGGCTCTGGAAACACCATATATTTT.

V usage is TRBV27 and J usage is TRBJ1-1, with TRBD1 as a possible D gene (5 bases). The CDR3 has 13 amino acids. Trimming removed 0 bases at V and 4 bases at J, with 6 bases between. The germline CDR1 and CDR2 sequences are MNHEY and SMNVEV (reference sequence). This chain's CDR3 is CASSLSGGTEAFF. For the CDR3, the DNA is TGTGCCAGCAGTTTATCGGGGGGCACTGAAGCTTTCTTT.

This clone was picked up one time. CDR3 region: CASSLVWQGSYEQYF. Here the CDR3 DNA reads TGTGCCAGCAGCTTAGTCTGGCAGGGATCCTACGAGCAGTACTTC. The chain has TRBV7-9 and TRBJ2-7, with D tentatively TRBD1 (5 bases). The V end was cut by 1 base, the J end by 1 base, with 11 bases between. The CDR3 has 15 residues. The germline V gene encodes CDR1 SEHNR and CDR2 FQNEAQ (reference sequence).

V is TRBV10-2 and J is TRBJ2-7; D gene unclear. Per germline, CDR1 WSHSY and CDR2 SAAADI. There are 11 residues in the CDR3. Trimming removed 1 base from V and 6 bases from J, with 4 bases in between. CDR3 amino acids: CASSEYTEQYF. For the CDR3, the DNA is TGCGCCAGCAGTGAGTACACCGAGCAGTACTTC.

The chain combines TRBV5-1 with TRBJ2-7; 7 nucleotides align to TRBD1. V gave up 1 base and J gave up 5 bases; unmatched junction bases: 9. The CDR3 spans 15 residues. The germline V gene has CDR1 SGHRS and CDR2 YFSETQ. The CDR3 DNA follows: TGCGCCAGCAGCTTGTATCGACAGGGTGCCGACGAGCAGTACTTC. Protein sequence: CASSLYRQGADEQYF.

The chain carries TRBV20-1 and TRBJ1-1, with unresolved D. The germline V gene has CDR1 DFQATT and CDR2 SNEGSKA (reference sequence). The CDR3 length is 13 residues. Trimming took off 3 bases at V and 0 bases at J, with 8 bases between the two ends. CDR3 nucleotide sequence: TGCAGTGCTAGTTTCAAGCTGAACACTGAAGCTTTCTTT. Encoded protein: CSASFKLNTEAFF.

V usage is TRBV2 and J usage is TRBJ1-3, with unresolved D. Trimming stripped 4 bases from V and 4 bases from J, with 5 bases between. The CDR3 length is 12 residues. Germline lookup yields CDR1 SNHLY and CDR2 FYNNEI. The CDR3 DNA is TGTGCCAGCAGTGGATTGGGAAACACCATATATTTT. Its protein product is CASSGLGNTIYF.

CDR3 DNA sequence: TGTGCCAGCAGTGTAGGTGCAAGGGGACCCACAGATACGCAGTATTTT. Its protein is CASSVGARGPTDTQYF. V usage is TRBV6-1 and J usage is TRBJ2-3; D is possibly TRBD1 or TRBD2 (5 bases each). Germline V gene lookup returns CDR1 MNHNS and CDR2 SASEGT. Trimming cost V 4 bases and J 2 bases, with 16 bases left between them. The CDR3 spans 16 residues.

The chain carries TRBV7-2 and TRBJ1-1; 7 nucleotides line up with TRBD1. V trimming: 5 bases; J trimming: 4 bases; junction bases outside the gene matches: 7. Germline CDR1 is SGHTA and CDR2 is FQGNSA. The CDR3 is 14 amino acids. The CDR3, as DNA: TGTGCCAGCAGCCAGGACAGGTTAGCCACTGAAGCTTTCTTT. Amino acid sequence: CASSQDRLATEAFF.

This clone was counted a single time. The rearrangement uses TRBV4-3 and TRBJ2-7; 10 positions match TRBD1. With V trimmed by 4 bases and J by 2 bases, 2 bases remained unmatched. This CDR3 is 14 amino acids long. Germline loops: CDR1 LGHNA, CDR2 YSLEER. Written as DNA, the CDR3 is TGCGCCAGCAGCCCCGGGACAGGGGCCTACGAGCAGTACTTC. It codes for CASSPGTGAYEQYF.

The chain recombines TRBV5-4 with TRBJ2-7, with a weak D call TRBD1 (6 bases). This CDR3 comprises 15 residues. Per germline, CDR1 SGHNT and CDR2 YYREEE (reference sequence). V was cut by 0 bases and J by 0 bases, with 10 bases left in between. The CDR3 loop reads CASSLGADSSYEQYF. The CDR3 bases are TGTGCCAGCAGCTTGGGAGCGGACAGCTCCTACGAGCAGTACTTC. Full variable domain (outside the CDR3, taken from reference TRBV5-4 and TRBJ2-7): ETGVTQSPTHLIKTRGQQVTLRCSSQSGHNTVSWYQQALGQGPQFIFQYYREEENGRGNFPPRFSGLQFPNYSSELNVNALELDDSALYLCASSLGADSSYEQYFGPGTRLTVT.

This sequence joins TRBV7-6 and TRBJ2-3, with D tentatively TRBD2 (5 bases). The V gene's germline CDR1 is SGHVS and CDR2 FNYEAQ. This CDR3 contains 18 residues. The V end was cut by 5 bases, the J end by 2 bases, with 23 bases between. CDR3 sequence reads: CASSARDGQDTNTDTQYF. Written as DNA, the CDR3 is TGTGCCAGCAGCGCCCGGGATGGTCAAGATACAAACACAGATACGCAGTATTTT. Drawing the rest from reference TRBV7-6 and TRBJ2-3, the complete variable domain is GAGVSQSPRYKVTKRGQDVALRCDPISGHVSLYWYRQALGQGPEFLTYFNYEAQQDKSGLPNDRFSAERPEGSISTLTIQRTEQRDSAMYRCASSARDGQDTNTDTQYFGPGTRLTVL.

DNA of the CDR3: TGCGCCAGCAGCTTGCTGGGTAGTAATGAAAAACTGTTTTTT. Translated: CASSLLGSNEKLFF. This chain links TRBV5-1 with TRBJ1-4; D is unresolved. Trimming took off 1 base at V and 4 bases at J, with 8 bases between the two ends. Germline V gene lookup returns CDR1 SGHRS and CDR2 YFSETQ. The CDR3 consists of 14 residues.

V is TRBV6-2 or TRBV6-3 and J is TRBJ1-6; tentatively, D is TRBD1 (6 bases). Germline values: CDR1 MNHEY, CDR2 SVGEGT. This CDR3 region has 15 residues. The germline V and J ends were trimmed by 6 bases and 10 bases, with 19 bases remaining between them. The CDR3 DNA sequence: TGTGCCAGCAGCCAGAGCTTTGGCAGGGGATCACCCCTCCACTTT. It yields the protein CASSQSFGRGSPLHF.

The chain carries TRBV2 and TRBJ1-5, with 10 nucleotides matching TRBD1. Germline lookup yields CDR1 SNHLY and CDR2 FYNNEI. After removal of 11 bases from V and 3 bases from J, the junction contained 10 bases not matched to a gene. The CDR3 has 15 amino acids. Here the CDR3 DNA reads TGTGCCTGCACCAGGGACAGGGGTTTCAATCAGCCCCAGCATTTT. Its protein product is CACTRDRGFNQPQHF.

The chain recombines TRBV9 with TRBJ1-5; D is possibly TRBD1 (6 bases). Germline-derived CDR1 and CDR2 are SGDLS and YYNGEE. The V end was cut by 4 bases, the J end by 2 bases, with 22 bases between. This CDR3 has 18 residues. CDR3 in DNA: TGTGCCAGCAGCTCCGAGGGCGGGGGCAGGATTGGCAATCAGCCCCAGCATTTT. It yields the protein CASSSEGGGRIGNQPQHF.

The chain couples TRBV5-8 to TRBJ1-2; D call uncertain. CDR1 is SGHTS and CDR2 is YDEGEE in the germline V gene. The CDR3 has 15 amino acids. V was trimmed by 4 bases and J by 4 bases, leaving 17 bases between them. CDR3 nucleotide sequence: TGTGCCAGCAGCCGCCGGGCCCCAGAGGGCTATGGCTACACCTTC. Its translation: CASSRRAPEGYGYTF.

This chain connects TRBV6-5 to TRBJ1-2; D is unresolved. The germline V and J ends were trimmed by 2 bases and 5 bases, with 6 bases remaining between them. This CDR3 region has 12 residues. CDR1 and CDR2 (germline): MNHEY, SVGAGI. The CDR3 DNA is TGTGCCAGCAGTTACGAGCTTTATGGCTACACCTTC. Translation gives CASSYELYGYTF.

V usage is TRBV4-1 and J usage is TRBJ2-3, with TRBD2 identical over 10 bases. The trim removed 4 bases at V and 5 bases at J, leaving 12 bases unmatched. Germline CDR1 reads MGHRA; CDR2 reads YSYEKL. This CDR3 spans 17 amino acids. This CDR3 reads CASSLALSGGPGDTQYF. The CDR3 DNA reads as TGCGCCAGCAGCCTTGCCCTTAGCGGGGGGCCGGGAGATACGCAGTATTTT.

This clone was picked up one time. This sequence joins TRBV6-5 and TRBJ1-1, with TRBD1 as a possible D gene (5 bases). This CDR3 has 13 amino acids. Trimming took 6 bases from V and 5 from J, leaving 13 bases between them. CDR1 and CDR2 from the germline V gene are MNHEY and SVGAGI. The CDR3 coding sequence is TGTGCCAGCAGAGGGGTAAAAAAGACTGAAGCTTTCTTT. Translation: CASRGVKKTEAFF.

CDR3 sequence reads: CASSGGPDTQYF. In DNA, the CDR3 is TGTGCCAGCAGTGGGGGGCCAGATACGCAGTATTTT. V is TRBV2 and J is TRBJ2-3; possibly TRBD1 for D (6 bases). Trimming removed 4 bases from V and 4 bases from J, with 6 bases in between. Germline CDR1 is SNHLY and CDR2 is FYNNEI. CDR3 length: 12 amino acids. Filled out from reference TRBV2 and TRBJ2-3, the complete variable domain reads EPEVTQTPSHQVTQMGQEVILRCVPISNHLYFYWYRQILGQKVEFLVSFYNNEISEKSEIFDDQFSVERPDGSNFTLKIRSTKLEDSAMYFCASSGGPDTQYFGPGTRLTVL.

The V gene is TRBV30, the J gene TRBJ2-3; the D call may be TRBD1 or TRBD2 (5 bases each). The germline V gene encodes CDR1 GTSNPN and CDR2 SVGIG (reference sequence). V was trimmed by 5 bases and J by 0 bases, leaving 9 bases between them. CDR3 size: 13 residues. CDR3 loop: CAWHRDSTDTQYF. The CDR3 region has the DNA TGTGCCTGGCACCGGGACAGCACAGATACGCAGTATTTT.

The gene calls are TRBV7-3 and TRBJ2-1; 9 nucleotides match TRBD2. Unmatched junction bases numbered 7, after V lost 1 base and J lost 9 bases. The CDR3 contains 15 residues. CDR1 is SGHTA and CDR2 is FQGTGA in the germline V gene. CDR3 in DNA: TGTGCCAGCAGCTTAATATCTAGCGGGAACGGTGAGCAGTTCTTC. It translates to CASSLISSGNGEQFF.

V gene TRBV7-3 combines with J gene TRBJ1-3, with a tentative D call TRBD1 (5 bases). From germline, CDR1 is SGHTA and CDR2 FQGTGA. The ends were cut back, 5 bases at V and 4 bases at J, with 9 bases in the middle. This CDR3 is 13 amino acids long. CDR3 sequence reads: CASSRSGGNTIYF. For the CDR3, the DNA is TGTGCCAGCAGCAGATCAGGGGGAAACACCATATATTTT. Based on the CDR3 plus reference TRBV7-3 and TRBJ1-3, the full variable domain is GAGVSQTPSNKVTEKGKYVELRCDPISGHTALYWYRQSLGQGPEFLIYFQGTGAADDSGLPNDRFFAVRPEGSVSTLKIQRTERGDSAVYLCASSRSGGNTIYFGEGSWLTVV.

The rearrangement joins TRBV6-5 to TRBJ1-1; D might be TRBD1 (6 bases). Germline loops: CDR1 MNHEY, CDR2 SVGAGI. This CDR3 is built from 13 residues. With 6 bases removed from V and 4 bases from J, the gap between germline ends came to 12 bases. The CDR3 spells CASSPQGGTEAFF. CDR3 DNA: TGTGCCAGCAGCCCACAGGGCGGCACTGAAGCTTTCTTT.

V is TRBV11-1 and J is TRBJ1-1; D is possibly TRBD1 (5 bases). CDR1 and CDR2 from the germline V gene are SGHAT and FQDESV (reference sequence). V dropped 1 base and J dropped 8 bases, with 8 bases sitting between them. The CDR3 has 12 amino acids. The CDR3 DNA sequence: TGTGCCAGCAGCTTAGTTGGGGGAGAAGCTTTCTTT. Residues: CASSLVGGEAFF. Drawing the rest from reference TRBV11-1 and TRBJ1-1, the complete variable domain is EAEVAQSPRYKITEKSQAVAFWCDPISGHATLYWYRQILGQGPELLVQFQDESVVDDSQLPKDRFSAERLKGVDSTLKIQPAELGDSAMYLCASSLVGGEAFFGQGTRLTVV.

This sequence joins TRBV5-8 and TRBJ2-5; TRBD2 aligns across 8 bases. With V trimmed by 0 bases and J by 5 bases, 9 bases remained unmatched. CDR3 length: 16 amino acids. Germline CDR1 and CDR2: SGHTS and YDEGEE. CDR3 protein: CASSLASLGLGETQYF. CDR3 coding DNA: TGTGCCAGCAGCTTGGCCTCTTTGGGACTAGGGGAGACCCAGTACTTC.